The clone carrying this TCR beta chain was detected a few times. Its antigen is currently unknown. The sample originates from a study of cytomegalovirus exposure and HLA in healthy donors. Study in general: An analysis done earlier identified about 120 million unique TCR beta sequences from roughly 190 million T cells.

PCR used 60 Vbeta primers and 13 Jbeta primers. TCRdb keeps only in-frame clones here, not all; method: immunoSEQ multiplex PCR. Among 210,000 or so clones listed, approximately 80% were seen once. Looked up from germline, CDR1 is MNHEY and CDR2 is SVGAGI. This CDR3 region has 15 residues. V was trimmed by 0 bases and J by 4 bases, leaving 12 bases between them. Regarding the study as a whole: Links to common viral pathogens appeared, in a later analysis, for several of the most significant clusters. Evidence from a later analysis indicated that most CMV-associated TCR beta chains looked HLA-restricted. In vitro assays verified that a few CMV-associated chains recognized CMV antigens specifically.

Sequencing was carried out using PBMCs. This receptor was obtained from a girl aged 10 to 17 in good health and CMV-seronegative. V is TRBV6-5 and J is TRBJ1-2; D is perhaps TRBD1 (5 bases). The CDR3 here is CASSYSTEGSYGYTF. Here the CDR3 DNA reads TGTGCCAGCAGTTACTCGACGGAGGGGTCCTATGGCTACACCTTC.